The text below deals with one T cell receptor (beta chain). It lacks a known antigen. No much larger clone is present one base from it, and per-base qualities are unavailable. Other nucleotide sequences from this sample produce the same CDR3. In Seattle, one collaborating source enrolled patients while the infection was active and tracked those patients longitudinally over the course of disease. The collaborating institutions used their own protocols to collect whole blood in K2EDTA tubes. Collaborator samples were shipped for TCRbeta analysis as frozen whole blood, isolated PBMCs, or DNA extracted from either sample type. These data belong to a study of blood T cell repertoires in COVID-19 (dated by TCRdb to the early 2020s). Regarding the complete study: Samples from collaborators originated in the United States, Italy and Spain and spanned both the acute and convalescent phases of COVID-19. The prospective study material was composed of cDNA or gDNA derived from T cells, B-cell-depleted T cells, or PBMCs. Deeply sampled blood TCRbeta repertoires from subjects exposed to, actively infected with, or recovered from COVID-19 were included in the dataset. A freely available public database, intended as a resource for researchers studying the immune response to SARS-CoV-2, is where the repertoires were released. Samples came from the ongoing ImmuneRACE study (first 160 participants) plus 1,254 subjects from 6 global collaborators. Nearly every sample came with metadata listing a de-identified subject ID, COVID-19 status, age in years and sex. HLA class I and class II types, where available, came from metadata supplied by the sample provider rather than from assay-based typing.

TCRbeta CDR3 regions were amplified from genomic DNA by means of the immunoSEQ Assay, a bias-controlled multiplex PCR. Under the source paper's analysis protocol: Nucleated cell counts per sample were estimated from amplification of reference gene primers within the assay. Sequence reads were collapsed and filtered to measure the absolute abundance of every unique TCRbeta CDR3 rearrangement. For each sample, productive Simpson clonality was calculated as the square root of Simpson's diversity index across productive rearrangements. The source is immuneACCESS, and TCRdb retained only in-frame sequences with V and J called. Part of the clones is not carried over; for the studies checked, unresolved V genes explain less than half of this, and the remainder is unexplained. V and J calls and clone size are given by that table; D and trimming were obtained from the DNA. The sample table contains 450,000 or so clones; only one count was recorded for roughly 89% of them. Around 0.9% of the sample is held by the ten biggest clonotypes.

The investigation overall reported the following: How much clinical and demographic metadata was included differed by source and by participant, and the metadata was provided uncurated.

According to the germline V gene, CDR1 reads MNHNS and CDR2 reads SASEGT. From cysteine to phenylalanine, the CDR3 is 15 amino acids long. Only the CDR3 part of the read is kept: 45 bases, read in frame from the first base. The V end gives up 2 bases and the J end 3 bases, leaving 0 bases in the junction not matched to a gene. The chain links TRBV6-1 with TRBJ2-2, and TRBD2 matches 10 of the central bases. Sequenced material: peripheral blood. The receptor was derived from a man aged 18 to 29 with COVID-19, enrolled during active disease. The CDR3 is CASSELAGDTGELFF. The nucleotides are TGTGCCAGCAGTGAACTAGCGGGGGACACCGGGGAGCTGTTTTTT.